This record concerns one T cell receptor beta chain sequence. Data came from immunoSEQ multiplex PCR; TCRdb stores just in-frame clones and leaves some out. This table has about 400,000 clones, over 85% appearing once. These data originate in a study of blood T cell repertoires in COVID-19. About the research overall: PBMCs, B-cell-depleted T cells, or T cells were the source of the cDNA or gDNA that made up the material.

Participant ages covered about 18 to 89 years across some 25 US areas. Assignment of participants to cohorts was predicated upon participant-reported clinical history. This receptor was taken from a woman aged 25 to 39 who had recovered from COVID-19. Sequencing was carried out using PBMCs or T cells enriched from blood (not recorded which).

The CDR3 here is CASSYEITGKEETQYF. The CDR3 DNA sequence: TGTGCCAGCAGTTACGAAATAACAGGGAAGGAGGAGACCCAGTACTTC. The rearrangement joins TRBV6-6 to TRBJ2-5; D is possibly TRBD1 (6 bases). This CDR3 is built from 16 residues. The V gene's germline CDR1 is MNHNY and CDR2 SVGAGI (reference sequence). Trimming shortened V by 2 bases and J by 5 bases, and 18 bases separated the two germline ends.